The T cell receptor beta chain under discussion was sequenced for a study of shared clonotypes between healthy human individuals. The study drew its donors from healthy HIV-negative adults without recent acute infections or vaccinations. Germline V gives CDR1 SGDLS, CDR2 YYNGEE. There are 15 residues in the CDR3. With 0 bases removed from V and 6 bases from J, the gap between germline ends came to 12 bases. Deep-level running was used for the assay. Once extracted for a subset, genomic DNA was divided evenly among several immunoSEQ plates. Unsorted PBMC DNA went through sequencing on ten immunoSEQ deep assay plates. The repertoire was sequenced with immunoSEQ multiplex PCR; TCRdb's copy has only in-frame clones and lacks some. The sample holds about 490,000 clones, 81% seen once. This clone was counted a single time.

The receptor's source is a woman aged 35 to 49 in good health. Some clones in this sample may be carry-over from other donors' samples. Sequencing was carried out using PBMCs. The chain has TRBV9 and TRBJ2-2; D is unclear. The DNA of the CDR3 is TGTGCCAGCAGCGTAGTAGGGATGTATCCCGGGGAGCTGTTTTTT. Translated: CASSVVGMYPGELFF. The entire variable domain, with the rest obtained from reference TRBV9 and TRBJ2-2, is as follows: DSGVTQTPKHLITATGQRVTLRCSPRSGDLSVYWYQQSLDQGLQFLIQYYNGEERAKGNILERFSAQQFPDLHSELNLSSLELGDSALYFCASSVVGMYPGELFFGEGSRLTVL.